The source of this T cell receptor (beta chain) is a study of T cell changes during pregnancy in multiple sclerosis. Only in-frame clones appear in the TCRdb table, and some are missing; sequencing was by immunoSEQ multiplex PCR. Counted here are 30,000 to 45,000 clones, under 95% occurring once; the ten biggest clones make up approximately 13%. Germline CDR1 and CDR2: SQVTM and ANQGSEA. V shed 3 bases and J shed 0 bases, with 7 bases lying between them. The CDR3 is 13 amino acids. This sample comprised CD8+ T cells from peripheral blood mononuclear cells, obtained in the first trimester of pregnancy. The clonotype comes from a female donor with multiple sclerosis, enrolled in a pregnancy study. The V and J genes are TRBV29-1 and TRBJ2-3, with D unresolved. The DNA for the CDR3 is TGCAGCGTTGAGGCAGGCAGCACAGATACGCAGTATTTT. Its translation is CSVEAGSTDTQYF.